These 27 T cell receptor beta chains came from one sample sequenced in a study of shared clonotypes between healthy human individuals. TCRdb's copy holds only in-frame clones and misses some; the assay was immunoSEQ multiplex PCR. The sample consists of nearly 2 million clones, over 85% of them appearing once. CD45RO-negative cells were positively selected for CCR7, leaving out terminally differentiated effector memory CD45RA+ cells. The source material was naive CD8+ T cells sorted from blood. These receptors were collected from a man aged 18 to 35 in good health.

The chain couples TRBV12-5 to TRBJ2-1; 12 positions match TRBD1. The V segment lost 6 bases and the J segment 10 bases; nucleotides outside the gene matches: 10. The CDR3 is 15 residues long. The V gene's germline CDR1 is LGHNT and CDR2 FRNRAP. CDR3 coding DNA: TGTGCTAGTGGACGTTCCGGGACAGGGGGCTTAGAGCAGTTCTTC. It yields the protein CASGRSGTGGLEQFF.

The chain joins TRBV20-1 to TRBJ2-1; no definite D call. V was shortened by 6 bases and J by 7 bases, with 10 bases between the two germline ends. The CDR3 sequence is 11 residues long. Germline loops: CDR1 DFQATT, CDR2 SNEGSKA (reference sequence). The CDR3 coding sequence is TGCAGTGCCACCTGGGTAAATGAGCAGTTCTTC. It specifies CSATWVNEQFF.

V and J are TRBV11-2 and TRBJ2-5; D not resolved. This CDR3 comprises 12 residues. Germline CDR1 SGHAT, CDR2 FQNNGV. Trimming left V 5 bases short and J 1 base short, with 5 bases between. Written as DNA, the CDR3 is TGTGCCAGCAGCCCCCTCCAAGAGACCCAGTACTTC. This sequence encodes CASSPLQETQYF.

Note on this clone: Other nucleotide sequences in the sample specify the same CDR3. This chain connects TRBV6-5 to TRBJ1-1; the D is unclear. The CDR3 extends over 13 amino acids. V lost 2 bases, J lost 2 bases, and 6 bases lay in between. Germline V CDR1 and CDR2: MNHEY, SVGAGI. CDR3 sequence reads: CASSYAPNTEAFF. The CDR3 region has the DNA TGTGCCAGCAGTTACGCGCCTAACACTGAAGCTTTCTTT.

The chain combines TRBV6-6 with TRBJ2-7; D is possibly TRBD2 (6 bases). CDR1 is MNHNY and CDR2 is SVGAGI in the germline V gene (reference sequence). There are 15 residues in the CDR3. Trimming shortened V by 1 base and J by 4 bases, and 14 bases separated the two germline ends. The DNA of the CDR3 is TGTGCCAGCAGTTACTGGGTTGCGGAGGGGTACGAGCAGTACTTC. Encoded protein: CASSYWVAEGYEQYF.

A remark on this clone: Different DNA sequences within this sample yield the same CDR3. The V call is TRBV9, the J call TRBJ2-7; 7 nucleotides agree with TRBD1. Germline V gene data show CDR1 as SGDLS and CDR2 as YYNGEE. The CDR3 is made up of 14 amino acids. V trimming: 3 bases; J trimming: 3 bases; junction bases outside the gene matches: 6. The DNA of the CDR3 is TGTGCCAGCAGCGCGGGGACAGTTGGCTACGAGCAGTACTTC. The encoded protein is CASSAGTVGYEQYF.

Here the CDR3 DNA reads TGTGCCAGCAGTTGGACACAAAGCACAGATACGCAGTATTTT. Translated, it gives CASSWTQSTDTQYF. The V gene is TRBV27, the J gene TRBJ2-3, with TRBD1 as a possible D gene (5 bases). Deletions cut 4 bases from V and 0 bases from J, with 8 bases between. The CDR3 sequence is 14 residues long. Germline V CDR1 and CDR2: MNHEY, SMNVEV (reference sequence).

V usage is TRBV6-6 and J usage is TRBJ2-3, with D perhaps TRBD2 (5 bases). Trimming cost V 2 bases and J 3 bases, with 12 bases left between them. This CDR3 comprises 15 residues. From germline, CDR1 is MNHNY and CDR2 SVGAGI (reference sequence). The CDR3 spells CASSYVDPGTDTQYF. The CDR3, as DNA: TGTGCCAGCAGTTACGTGGACCCGGGAACAGATACGCAGTATTTT.

The V and J genes are TRBV7-9 and TRBJ2-7; TRBD1 matches 9 bases. The trim removed 3 bases at V and 6 bases at J, leaving 6 bases unmatched. Germline CDR1 SEHNR, CDR2 FQNEAQ (reference sequence). This CDR3 contains 14 residues. The CDR3 sequence: CASSFWTGDGEQYF. The DNA for the CDR3 is TGTGCCAGCAGCTTCTGGACAGGGGATGGCGAGCAGTACTTC.

The V gene is TRBV4-3, the J gene TRBJ2-7; D is possibly TRBD2 (5 bases). The CDR3 is made up of 14 amino acids. Germline lookup yields CDR1 LGHNA and CDR2 YSLEER. V gave up 1 base and J gave up 2 bases, with 9 bases separating them. CDR3 DNA sequence: TGCGCCAGCAGCCAAGGAGCGGCCACCTACGAGCAGTACTTC. It specifies CASSQGAATYEQYF.

The chain is built from TRBV19 and TRBJ1-1; D possibly corresponds to TRBD1 (6 bases). The CDR3 is 13 residues long. CDR1 is LNHDA, CDR2 SQIVND, per germline (reference sequence). V lost 7 bases, J lost 0 bases, and 9 bases lay in between. Here the CDR3 reads CASMGGLNTEAFF. The CDR3 DNA reads TGTGCCAGTATGGGGGGCCTGAACACTGAAGCTTTCTTT.

The chain combines TRBV30 with TRBJ2-1; 9 nucleotides match TRBD2. There are 15 residues in the CDR3. Trimming removed 0 bases from V and 8 bases from J; junction bases left unmatched: 8. In germline, CDR1 is GTSNPN, CDR2 SVGIG (reference sequence). The CDR3 region has the DNA TGTGCCTGGAGTGTTGGTAGCGGGAGTGGCGATGAGCAGTTCTTC. It specifies CAWSVGSGSGDEQFF.

The V and J genes are TRBV5-6 and TRBJ1-1; 7 positions agree with TRBD1. The CDR3 covers 15 residues. V gave up 4 bases and J gave up 6 bases; unmatched junction bases: 12. Germline values: CDR1 SGHDT, CDR2 YYEEEE. The CDR3: CASSIRDSFPPEAFF. CDR3 coding DNA: TGTGCCAGCAGCATCAGGGACAGCTTCCCCCCTGAAGCTTTCTTT.

This clone was recorded only once. Its ends do not fully match the called genes, so a read error is possible. This chain joins TRBV30 and TRBJ2-1; the D gene is possibly TRBD2 (6 bases). Germline values: CDR1 GTSNPN, CDR2 SVGIG (reference sequence). This CDR3 has 11 amino acids. The CDR3 loop is CAWSPAGKEIF. The CDR3 coding sequence is TGTGCCTGGAGCCCGGCGGGGAAGGAGATCTTC.

The chain employs TRBV5-4 and TRBJ1-2, with 12 bases fitting TRBD1. This CDR3 region has 16 residues. Unmatched junction bases numbered 8, after V lost 5 bases and J lost 3 bases. The germline CDR1 and CDR2 sequences are SGHNT and YYREEE (reference sequence). CDR3 nucleotide sequence: TGTGCCAGCAGGTCGTGGGGGACAGGGGGCGACTATGGCTACACCTTC. It yields the protein CASRSWGTGGDYGYTF.

On this clone itself: In the same sample, other DNA sequences code for this CDR3. The V gene is TRBV4-1, the J gene TRBJ2-7; perhaps TRBD2 as D (5 bases). Germline V CDR1 and CDR2: MGHRA, YSYEKL. V was clipped by 4 bases and J by 2 bases, with 9 bases between them. This CDR3 has 13 amino acids. The CDR3 is CASSRAGAYEQYF. The CDR3 DNA reads as TGCGCCAGCAGCCGGGCGGGCGCCTACGAGCAGTACTTC.

This sequence joins TRBV6-6 and TRBJ2-1; 9 positions agree with TRBD2. CDR3 length equals 15 residues. Trimming at V came to 5 bases and at J to 4 bases, leaving 6 bases not matched to a gene. Germline CDR1 is MNHNY and CDR2 is SVGAGI (reference sequence). CDR3 nucleotides: TGTGCCAGCAGTATCCTAGCGGGGCGATACAATGAGCAGTTCTTC. Protein sequence: CASSILAGRYNEQFF.

The chain joins TRBV28 to TRBJ1-1; no clear D. Trimming took off 3 bases at V and 0 bases at J, with 8 bases between the two ends. CDR1 is MDHEN, CDR2 SYDVKM, per germline. The CDR3 runs to 14 residues. CDR3 DNA sequence: TGTGCCAGCAGTTTCCAGAGAGTGAACACTGAAGCTTTCTTT. This gives the protein CASSFQRVNTEAFF.

With respect to this clone: Different DNA sequences within this sample yield the same CDR3. The J gene is TRBJ2-7, the V gene TRBV5-1; the match to TRBD1 covers 8 bases. J was trimmed by 3 bases and V by 0 bases; bases with no gene match: 5. The CDR3 totals 15 residues. The germline gives CDR1 SGHRS, CDR2 YFSETQ. CDR3: CASSLGQGAVYEQYF. The CDR3 bases are TGCGCCAGCAGCTTGGGGCAGGGGGCGGTCTACGAGCAGTACTTC.

The rearrangement joins TRBV5-6 to TRBJ2-7; 7 bases line up with TRBD2. Germline CDR1 SGHDT, CDR2 YYEEEE. This CDR3 is built from 15 residues. The V gene end was trimmed by 0 bases and the J gene end by 7 bases; junction bases not matched to a gene: 10. The CDR3 protein is CASSLAEGRAGEQYF. The DNA of the CDR3 is TGTGCCAGCAGCTTGGCCGAGGGGAGGGCAGGGGAGCAGTACTTC.

The chain combines TRBV6-6 with TRBJ1-1, with D perhaps matching TRBD1 (5 bases). Trimming removed 0 bases at V and 6 bases at J, with 11 bases between. Per the germline V gene, CDR1 is MNHNY and CDR2 is SVGAGI (reference sequence). This CDR3 is 14 amino acids long. The CDR3 nucleotides read TGTGCCAGCAGTTACTCGGTGGGGGTTCCTGAAGCTTTCTTT. This codes for CASSYSVGVPEAFF.

The rearrangement uses TRBV27 and TRBJ1-4; D remains unclear. V shed 5 bases and J shed 6 bases, with 7 bases lying between them. The CDR3 is made up of 12 amino acids. Looked up from germline, CDR1 is MNHEY and CDR2 is SMNVEV (reference sequence). This CDR3 reads CASSGWDEKLFF. The DNA for the CDR3 is TGTGCCAGCAGTGGTTGGGATGAAAAACTGTTTTTT.

The chain couples TRBV6-5 to TRBJ1-2; possibly TRBD1 for D (5 bases). The V end was cut by 2 bases, the J end by 6 bases, with 16 bases between. Germline V gives CDR1 MNHEY, CDR2 SVGAGI. The CDR3 sequence is 15 residues long. The CDR3 nucleotides read TGTGCCAGCAGTTACAGTAAAGGGGCCCGGGATGGCTACACCTTC. Amino acids: CASSYSKGARDGYTF.

This chain links TRBV27 with TRBJ1-2; 8 nucleotides align to TRBD1. This CDR3 comprises 13 residues. CDR1 and CDR2 (germline): MNHEY, SMNVEV (reference sequence). V was clipped by 5 bases and J by 6 bases; unmatched bases: 5. This CDR3 reads CASSQTGDHGYTF. For the CDR3, the DNA is TGTGCCAGCAGTCAGACAGGGGATCATGGCTACACCTTC.

This chain connects TRBV28 to TRBJ2-5; the D is unclear. This CDR3 comprises 16 residues. The germline V gene has CDR1 MDHEN and CDR2 SYDVKM. The ends were cut back, 2 bases at V and 2 bases at J, with 15 bases in the middle. The CDR3 DNA sequence: TGTGCCAGCAGTTTAGGTCTCGCAGCTCCTCAAGAGACCCAGTACTTC. As protein: CASSLGLAAPQETQYF.

This chain links TRBV4-1 with TRBJ2-7; perhaps D is TRBD1 or TRBD2 (6 bases each). Germline V gene sequence: CDR1 MGHRA, CDR2 YSYEKL. CDR3 length: 15 residues. V gave up 1 base and J gave up 2 bases, with 12 bases separating them. The CDR3 loop is CASSQVAGHTYEQYF. The CDR3 region has the DNA TGCGCCAGCAGCCAAGTTGCGGGACATACCTACGAGCAGTACTTC.

With respect to this clone: This same CDR3 is encoded by further DNA sequences in the sample. The V call is TRBV11-2, the J call TRBJ2-7; 9 positions match TRBD2. CDR3 length: 15 amino acids. Germline V gives CDR1 SGHAT, CDR2 FQNNGV. With 0 bases clipped from V and 4 bases from J, the junction kept 4 bases outside the gene matches. The CDR3 here is CASSLEAGGSYEQYF. The CDR3 DNA sequence: TGTGCCAGCAGCTTAGAAGCGGGAGGATCTTACGAGCAGTACTTC.